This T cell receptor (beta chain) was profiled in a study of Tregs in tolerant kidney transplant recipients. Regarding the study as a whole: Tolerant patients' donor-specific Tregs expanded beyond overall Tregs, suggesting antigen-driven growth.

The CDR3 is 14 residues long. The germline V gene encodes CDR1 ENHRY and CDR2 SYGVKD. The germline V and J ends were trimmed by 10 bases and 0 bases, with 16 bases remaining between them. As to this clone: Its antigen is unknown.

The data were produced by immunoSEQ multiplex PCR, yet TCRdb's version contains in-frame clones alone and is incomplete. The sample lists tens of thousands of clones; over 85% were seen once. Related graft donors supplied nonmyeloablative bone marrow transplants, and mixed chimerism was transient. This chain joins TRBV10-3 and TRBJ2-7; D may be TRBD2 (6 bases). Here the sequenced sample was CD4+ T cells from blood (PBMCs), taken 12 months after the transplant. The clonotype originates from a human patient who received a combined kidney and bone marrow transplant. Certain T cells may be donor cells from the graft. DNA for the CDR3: TGTGCCACCAAGGCCGGGACTCTCTCCTACGAGCAGTACTTC. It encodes CATKAGTLSYEQYF.